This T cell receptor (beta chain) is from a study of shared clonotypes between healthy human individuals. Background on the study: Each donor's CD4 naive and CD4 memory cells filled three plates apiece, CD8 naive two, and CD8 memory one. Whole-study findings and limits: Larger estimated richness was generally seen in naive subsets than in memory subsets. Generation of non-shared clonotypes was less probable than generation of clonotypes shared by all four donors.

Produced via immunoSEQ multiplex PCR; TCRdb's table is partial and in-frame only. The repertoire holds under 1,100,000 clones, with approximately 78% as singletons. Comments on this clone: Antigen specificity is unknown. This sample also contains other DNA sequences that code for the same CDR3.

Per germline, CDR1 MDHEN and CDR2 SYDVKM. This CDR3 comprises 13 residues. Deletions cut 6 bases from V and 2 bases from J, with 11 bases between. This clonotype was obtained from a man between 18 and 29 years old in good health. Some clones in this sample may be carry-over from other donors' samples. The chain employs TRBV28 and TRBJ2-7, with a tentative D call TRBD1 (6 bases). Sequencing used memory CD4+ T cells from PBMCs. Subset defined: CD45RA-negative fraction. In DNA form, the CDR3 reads TGTGCCAGCAGCCCGGGACAAACCTACGAGCAGTACTTC. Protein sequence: CASSPGQTYEQYF.